These 12 T cell receptor beta chains were sequenced from one sample in a study of somatic mutations in cytotoxic T cells in rheumatoid arthritis. Produced via immunoSEQ multiplex PCR; TCRdb's table is partial and in-frame only. The sample carries 15,000 to 20,000 clones, 77% recorded once. What was sequenced was CD8+ T cells sorted from blood. The receptors here all came from an adult with rheumatoid arthritis.

This clone rates as medium-sized (0.01 to 0.1%). The V gene is TRBV7-9, the J gene TRBJ1-2; D call uncertain. Germline-derived CDR1 and CDR2 are SEHNR and FQNEAQ (reference sequence). The CDR3 covers 14 residues. The V end lost 4 bases, the J end lost 2 bases, and 11 bases lay between the germline ends. The CDR3, as DNA: TGTGCCAGCAGCTCCGGACCGGGGAACTATGGCTACACCTTC. Translation gives CASSSGPGNYGYTF.

The chain couples TRBV7-9 to TRBJ1-3; 7 nucleotides align to TRBD1. The V segment lost 2 bases and the J segment 0 bases; nucleotides outside the gene matches: 4. Per the germline V gene, CDR1 is SEHNR and CDR2 is FQNEAQ (reference sequence). CDR3 length equals 16 residues. The CDR3 loop reads CASSLRGTDSGNTIYF. The CDR3 DNA reads as TGTGCCAGCAGCTTACGGGGGACAGACTCTGGAAACACCATATATTTT.

V and J are TRBV6-1 and TRBJ2-7; D gene uncertain. Trimming shortened V by 4 bases and J by 3 bases, and 10 bases separated the two germline ends. CDR3 length: 13 residues. CDR1 and CDR2 from the germline V gene are MNHNS and SASEGT. Here the CDR3 DNA reads TGTGCCAGCAGTGCCGGGTTAGTCTACGAGCAGTACTTC. Its protein product is CASSAGLVYEQYF.

V gene TRBV9 combines with J gene TRBJ2-5, with 11 bases matching TRBD2. Germline assignment: CDR1 SGDLS and CDR2 YYNGEE. This CDR3 is 16 amino acids long. V shed 3 bases, J shed 4 bases, and the junction held 8 bases outside the gene matches. The CDR3 DNA reads as TGTGCCAGCAGCGACTTCTTAGCGGGGGGGCCAGAGACCCAGTACTTC. Amino acids: CASSDFLAGGPETQYF.

The chain is built from TRBV6-5 and TRBJ1-2; weak D call: TRBD1 (5 bases). CDR1 and CDR2 (germline): MNHEY, SVGAGI. The CDR3 spans 13 residues. V gave up 0 bases and J gave up 5 bases, with 7 bases separating them. The CDR3 DNA is TGTGCCAGCAGTTACTCTGACAGATATGGCTACACCTTC. This translates into CASSYSDRYGYTF.

This clone was found once. The V and J genes are TRBV19 and TRBJ2-1; D ambiguous. The CDR3 is 11 amino acids. V lost 6 bases and J 12 bases, leaving 12 bases between the germline ends. Germline CDR1 LNHDA, CDR2 SQIVND (reference sequence). Here the CDR3 reads CASRTNHGQFF. The CDR3 region has the DNA TGTGCCAGTAGAACTAACCACGGGCAGTTCTTC.

Worth noting for this clone: One end of the junction varies from germline; a read error may be responsible. This chain joins TRBV7-7 and TRBJ2-1, with a possible D match to TRBD2 (7 bases). This CDR3 is 15 amino acids long. Per germline, CDR1 SSHAT and CDR2 FNYEAQ (reference sequence). CDR3 bases: TGTGCTAGCAGCCCGCGGGGGCCTCCCTACAATGAGCAGTTCTTC. It is translated as CASSPRGPPYNEQFF. The full variable domain, with the rest looked up from reference TRBV7-7 and TRBJ2-1, is GAGVSQSPRYKVTKRGQDVTLRCDPISSHATLYWYQQALGQGPEFLTYFNYEAQPDKSGLPSDRFSAERPEGSISTLTIQRTEQRDSAMYRCASSPRGPPYNEQFFGPGTRLTVL.

The rearrangement joins TRBV6-4 to TRBJ2-3; the match to TRBD2 covers 8 bases. The germline CDR1 and CDR2 sequences are MRHNA and SNTAGT. V trimming: 0 bases; J trimming: 1 base; junction bases outside the gene matches: 3. The CDR3 consists of 16 residues. This chain's CDR3 is CASSDSWRGGTDTQYF. As DNA, the CDR3 is TGTGCCAGCAGTGACTCGTGGCGGGGGGGCACAGATACGCAGTATTTT.

The gene calls are TRBV15 and TRBJ2-5, with 14 bases that match TRBD2. The V and J ends lost 1 base and 5 bases, in that order; junction bases with no gene match: 0. Germline V gives CDR1 LNHNV, CDR2 YYDKDF (reference sequence). This CDR3 region has 15 residues. The CDR3 reads CATSRGTSGGETQYF. CDR3 bases: TGTGCCACCAGCAGAGGGACTAGCGGGGGGGAGACCCAGTACTTC.

The CDR3 spells CASSLNVGQGLLQYF. CDR3 in DNA: TGTGCCAGCAGTCTAAACGTTGGACAGGGGCTACTTCAGTACTTC. The chain is built from TRBV6-6 and TRBJ2-4; 9 bases agree with TRBD1. Germline V gives CDR1 MNHNY, CDR2 SVGAGI (reference sequence). Trimming took 5 bases from V and 11 from J; bases not matched to a gene: 13. This CDR3 region has 15 residues.

The chain carries TRBV20-1 and TRBJ2-7, with TRBD2 identical over 8 bases. This CDR3 comprises 11 residues. The V gene's germline CDR1 is DFQATT and CDR2 SNEGSKA (reference sequence). The trim removed 5 bases at V and 6 bases at J, leaving 3 bases unmatched. For the CDR3, the DNA is TGCAGTGCTCGGGGGGGAGCCGAGCAGTACGTC. Translated, it gives CSARGGAEQYV.

The CDR3 reads CASSRPTGTYNQPQHF. CDR3 coding DNA: TGTGCCAGCAGCAGACCGACAGGGACCTACAATCAGCCCCAGCATTTT. This rearrangement joins TRBV21-1 to TRBJ1-5; TRBD1 reflects the table's D call only, with no check against the DNA. TRBV21-1 is assigned pseudogene status. The CDR3 covers 16 residues.